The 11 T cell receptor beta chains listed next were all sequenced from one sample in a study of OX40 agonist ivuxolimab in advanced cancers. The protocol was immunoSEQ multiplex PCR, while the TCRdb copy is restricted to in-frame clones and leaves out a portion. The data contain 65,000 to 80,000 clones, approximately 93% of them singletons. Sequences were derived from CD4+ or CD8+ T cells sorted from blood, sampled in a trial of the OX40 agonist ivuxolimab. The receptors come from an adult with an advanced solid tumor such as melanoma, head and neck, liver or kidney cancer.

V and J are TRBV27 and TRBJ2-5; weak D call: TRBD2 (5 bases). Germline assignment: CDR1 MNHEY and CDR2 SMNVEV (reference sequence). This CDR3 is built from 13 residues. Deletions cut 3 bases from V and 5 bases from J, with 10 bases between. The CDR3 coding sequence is TGTGCCAGCAGTTTCTTACGAGGGGAGACCCAGTACTTC. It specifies CASSFLRGETQYF.

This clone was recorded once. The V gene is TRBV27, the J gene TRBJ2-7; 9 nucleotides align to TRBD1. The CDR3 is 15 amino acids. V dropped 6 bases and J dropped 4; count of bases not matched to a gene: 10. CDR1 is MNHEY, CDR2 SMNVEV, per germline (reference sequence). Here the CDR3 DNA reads TGTGCCAGCAGGTCCTACCGGGACAGGGTGTACGAGCAGTACTTC. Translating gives CASRSYRDRVYEQYF.

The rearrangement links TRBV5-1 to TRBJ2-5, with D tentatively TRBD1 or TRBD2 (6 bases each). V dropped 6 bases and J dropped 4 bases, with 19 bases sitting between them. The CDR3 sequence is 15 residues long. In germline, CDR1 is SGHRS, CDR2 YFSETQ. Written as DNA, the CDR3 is TGCGCCAGCACTTATGGTGGGGGGCGTGGAGAGACCCAGTACTTC. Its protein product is CASTYGGGRGETQYF.

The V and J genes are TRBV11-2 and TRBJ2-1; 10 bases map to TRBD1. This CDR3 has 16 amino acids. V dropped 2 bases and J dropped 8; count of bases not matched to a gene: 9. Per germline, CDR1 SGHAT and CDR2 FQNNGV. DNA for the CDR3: TGTGCCAGCAGCTTAAGTTGGGACAGGGGTAACCATGAGCAGTTCTTC. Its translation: CASSLSWDRGNHEQFF. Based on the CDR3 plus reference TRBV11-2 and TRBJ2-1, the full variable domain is EAGVAQSPRYKIIEKRQSVAFWCNPISGHATLYWYQQILGQGPKLLIQFQNNGVVDDSQLPKDRFSAERLKGVDSTLKIQPAKLEDSAVYLCASSLSWDRGNHEQFFGPGTRLTVL.

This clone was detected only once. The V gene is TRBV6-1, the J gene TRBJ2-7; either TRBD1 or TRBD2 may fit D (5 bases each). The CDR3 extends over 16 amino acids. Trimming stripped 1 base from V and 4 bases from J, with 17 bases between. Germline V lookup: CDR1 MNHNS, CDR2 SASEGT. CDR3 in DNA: TGTGCCAGCAGTGAAGAGGGGACGAGGCCCCCTTACGAGCAGTACTTC. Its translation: CASSEEGTRPPYEQYF.

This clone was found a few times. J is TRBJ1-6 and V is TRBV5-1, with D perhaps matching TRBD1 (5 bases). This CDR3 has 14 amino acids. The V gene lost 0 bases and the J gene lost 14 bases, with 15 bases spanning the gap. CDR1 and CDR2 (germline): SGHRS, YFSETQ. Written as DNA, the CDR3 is TGCGCCAGCAGCTTGGGGGCACAGGACCCGGCCCTCCACTTT. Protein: CASSLGAQDPALHF.

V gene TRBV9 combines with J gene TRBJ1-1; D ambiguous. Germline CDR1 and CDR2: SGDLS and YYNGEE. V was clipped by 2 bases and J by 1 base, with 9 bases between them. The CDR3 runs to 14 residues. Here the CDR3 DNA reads TGTGCCAGCAGCGTCAGCAGCAAGAACACTGAAGCTTTCTTT. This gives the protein CASSVSSKNTEAFF.

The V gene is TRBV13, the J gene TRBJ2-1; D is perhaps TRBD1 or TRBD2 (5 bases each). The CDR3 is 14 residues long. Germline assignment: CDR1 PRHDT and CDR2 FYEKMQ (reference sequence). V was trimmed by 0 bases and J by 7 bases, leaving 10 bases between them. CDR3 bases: TGTGCCAGCAGCTTAGGAACAGAGGGGAATGAGCAGTTCTTC. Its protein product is CASSLGTEGNEQFF.

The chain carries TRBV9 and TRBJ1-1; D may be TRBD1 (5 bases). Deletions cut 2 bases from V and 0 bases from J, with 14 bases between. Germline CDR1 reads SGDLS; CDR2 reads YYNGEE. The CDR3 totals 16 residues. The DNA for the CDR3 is TGTGCCAGCAGCGTCTTAAAGGGACGGATGAACACTGAAGCTTTCTTT. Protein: CASSVLKGRMNTEAFF.

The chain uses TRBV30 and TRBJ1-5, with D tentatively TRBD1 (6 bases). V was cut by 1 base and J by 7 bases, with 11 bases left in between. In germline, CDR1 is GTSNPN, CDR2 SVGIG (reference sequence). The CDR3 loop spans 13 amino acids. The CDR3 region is CAWSEQGAQPQHF. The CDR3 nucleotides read TGTGCCTGGAGTGAACAGGGAGCCCAGCCCCAGCATTTT.

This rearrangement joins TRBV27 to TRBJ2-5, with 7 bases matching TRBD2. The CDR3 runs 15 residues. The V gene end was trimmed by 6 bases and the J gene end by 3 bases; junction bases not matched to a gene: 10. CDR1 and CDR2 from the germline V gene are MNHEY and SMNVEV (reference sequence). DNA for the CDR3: TGTGCCAGCAGGGACCTGGGGGGGACCGAAGAGACCCAGTACTTC. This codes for CASRDLGGTEETQYF.